This T cell receptor beta chain was identified in a study of STAT5B mutations in CD4+ large granular lymphocyte leukemia. Study-wide points: Main leukemic clonotypes were patient-specific, but under 30% appeared at low frequency elsewhere.

Profiling relied on immunoSEQ multiplex PCR, and the TCRdb table lists in-frame clones only, not all of them. This table holds tens of thousands of clones, approximately 71% found once. Of note for this clone: Its antigen remains unidentified.

Trimming pared 2 bases from V and 2 bases from J, leaving 19 bases between. The CDR3 length is 18 residues. Germline CDR1 reads LNHDA; CDR2 reads SQIVND (reference sequence). The TCR was taken from a human donor in good health. Sample: CD4+ T cells from blood buffy coats. The chain carries TRBV19 and TRBJ1-5; D is unresolved. CDR3 residues: CASSIRPGRAQGNQPQHF. The CDR3, as DNA: TGTGCCAGTAGTATACGACCGGGCCGGGCCCAGGGCAATCAGCCCCAGCATTTT.